This TCR beta chain appears in the sequencing data of a study of blood T cell repertoires in COVID-19. Study at large: Nucleic acid was either cDNA or gDNA, and it came from T cells, B-cell-depleted T cells, or PBMCs.

Sequencing was performed with immunoSEQ multiplex PCR; in TCRdb, only in-frame clones are kept and a portion is missing. The sample has approximately 440,000 clones; about 92% are singletons. Germline V CDR1 and CDR2: LGHDT, YNNKEL (reference sequence). Trimming took 1 base from V and 3 from J, leaving 12 bases between them. The CDR3 is 16 residues long. The sequencing input was PBMCs or T cells enriched from blood (not recorded which). The J gene is TRBJ2-2, the V gene TRBV3-1 (or the pseudogene TRBV3-2), with D possibly TRBD2 on 5 matching bases. The TCR sequence derives from a young man who had recovered from COVID-19. The CDR3 protein is CASSQGTRHHTGELFF. DNA of the CDR3: TGTGCCAGCAGCCAAGGGACTCGACATCACACCGGGGAGCTGTTTTTT.